This T cell receptor (beta chain) stems from a study of blood T cell repertoires in COVID-19. The CDR3 has 16 residues. Germline CDR1 reads MNHNY; CDR2 reads SVGAGI (reference sequence). The germline V and J ends were trimmed by 0 bases and 4 bases, with 15 bases remaining between them. The data were produced by immunoSEQ multiplex PCR, yet TCRdb's version contains in-frame clones alone and is incomplete. The repertoire has approximately 230,000 clones, 85% to 90% of them found once; the top ten carry more than 1.5%. Cohort assignment relied on participant-reported clinical history. The chain employs TRBV6-6 and TRBJ1-2; D remains ambiguous. The clonotype originates from a man in his forties or fifties who had recovered from COVID-19. The material sequenced was PBMCs or T cells enriched from blood (not recorded which). The CDR3 DNA reads as TGTGCCAGCAGTTACTCTGTTGAGGGTTGGGGCTATGGCTACACCTTC. It is translated as CASSYSVEGWGYGYTF.